What follows are 21 T cell receptor beta chains derived from one specimen sequenced in a study of OX40 agonist ivuxolimab in advanced cancers. Libraries were prepared by immunoSEQ multiplex PCR; TCRdb keeps only in-frame clonotypes and omits some of them. Counted here are 80,000 or so clones, 89% occurring once; the ten biggest clones make up roughly 0.18%. This specimen was CD4+ or CD8+ T cells sorted from blood, taken in a trial of the OX40 agonist ivuxolimab. These receptors were taken from an adult with an advanced solid tumor such as melanoma, head and neck, liver or kidney cancer.

This rearrangement joins TRBV6-6 to TRBJ1-2; 8 bases are shared with TRBD1. Germline V gene data show CDR1 as MNHNY and CDR2 as SVGAGI (reference sequence). The trim removed 2 bases at V and 2 bases at J, leaving 7 bases unmatched. CDR3 length: 16 residues. CDR3 in amino acids: CASSYDRGPLNYGYTF. CDR3 DNA sequence: TGTGCCAGCAGTTACGACAGGGGACCCCTAAACTATGGCTACACCTTC.

The rearrangement links TRBV6-1 to TRBJ2-6, with 7 positions matching TRBD2. Germline assignment: CDR1 MNHNS and CDR2 SASEGT. CDR3 length: 14 amino acids. J gave up 2 bases and V 8 bases, and 3 bases lay outside the gene matches. The CDR3 loop is CASQAGTGANVLTF. In nucleotides, the CDR3 is TGTGCCAGCCAAGCGGGAACTGGGGCCAACGTCCTGACTTTC.

CDR3: CASSSHRTGYSGNTIYF. In DNA, the CDR3 is TGTGCCAGCAGTTCTCACCGGACAGGCTACTCTGGAAACACCATATATTTT. The V call is TRBV28, the J call TRBJ1-3; 7 positions match TRBD1. Per the germline V gene, CDR1 is MDHEN and CDR2 is SYDVKM. This CDR3 has 17 amino acids. V was pared by 4 bases and J by 0 bases, with 9 bases of the junction left unmatched.

The V call is TRBV30, the J call TRBJ2-2; no clear D gene. The CDR3 loop spans 12 amino acids. Germline CDR1 GTSNPN, CDR2 SVGIG (reference sequence). Trimming pared 3 bases from V and 5 bases from J, leaving 7 bases between. CDR3 DNA sequence: TGTGCCTGGAGATCCGGAACCGGGGAGCTGTTTTTT. It yields the protein CAWRSGTGELFF.

The CDR3 reads CASSLTVGFGGTDTQYF. The CDR3, as DNA: TGTGCCAGCAGCTTAACAGTAGGGTTCGGGGGCACAGATACGCAGTATTTT. The chain carries TRBV11-2 and TRBJ2-3; tentatively, D is TRBD2 (5 bases). The CDR3 loop spans 17 amino acids. The germline V gene has CDR1 SGHAT and CDR2 FQNNGV. V dropped 2 bases and J dropped 1 base, with 16 bases sitting between them.

J is TRBJ2-5 and V is TRBV7-9, with D possibly being TRBD2 (5 bases). The CDR3 consists of 11 residues. Germline lookup yields CDR1 SEHNR and CDR2 FQNEAQ (reference sequence). V shed 4 bases and J shed 5 bases, with 5 bases lying between them. CDR3: CASSSGETQYF. The DNA for the CDR3 is TGTGCCAGCAGCTCGGGGGAGACCCAGTACTTC.

The gene calls are TRBV12-5 and TRBJ1-1; 7 bases align to TRBD1. This CDR3 contains 18 residues. The germline V gene encodes CDR1 LGHNT and CDR2 FRNRAP. V trimming: 4 bases; J trimming: 0 bases; junction bases outside the gene matches: 14. CDR3 DNA: TGTGCTAGTGGTTCCACAGGGGTGAGGGGGGGTGTGAACACTGAAGCTTTCTTT. It encodes CASGSTGVRGGVNTEAFF.

This clone was detected once. This sequence joins TRBV9 and TRBJ2-3, with D possibly being TRBD1 (6 bases). CDR3 length equals 15 residues. Germline CDR1 and CDR2: SGDLS and YYNGEE. Trimming cost V 4 bases and J 11 bases, with 23 bases left between them. The CDR3 sequence is CASSPFLTGSQLQYF. In DNA, the CDR3 is TGTGCCAGCAGCCCATTCCTAACAGGGTCCCAGTTGCAGTATTTT.

This clone was found a few times. The chain has TRBV19 and TRBJ2-7; the match to TRBD2 covers 14 bases. V trimming: 8 bases; J trimming: 5 bases; junction bases outside the gene matches: 11. There are 16 residues in the CDR3. CDR1 LNHDA and CDR2 SQIVND come from the germline V gene (reference sequence). DNA for the CDR3: TGTGCCAGTTCTTACCCGACTAGCGGGAGGGTCCACGAGCAGTACTTC. Its protein product is CASSYPTSGRVHEQYF.

The chain employs TRBV6-1 and TRBJ2-1, with 9 nucleotides matching TRBD2. With 1 base clipped from V and 9 bases from J, the junction kept 4 bases outside the gene matches. This CDR3 has 14 amino acids. Germline loops: CDR1 MNHNS, CDR2 SASEGT. The CDR3 coding sequence is TGTGCCAGCAGTGAAGTGGGACTAGCACTTGAGCAGTTCTTC. It specifies CASSEVGLALEQFF.

The genes are TRBV16 and TRBJ2-7; 9 positions match TRBD1. V gave up 2 bases and J gave up 5 bases; unmatched junction bases: 7. This CDR3 contains 15 residues. The V gene's germline CDR1 is KGHSY and CDR2 FQNENV. The CDR3 sequence is CASSQGQGRFHEQYF. CDR3 nucleotide sequence: TGTGCCAGCAGCCAAGGACAGGGGAGGTTCCACGAGCAGTACTTC.

The chain employs TRBV7-2 and TRBJ2-4; maybe TRBD1 (6 bases). Germline CDR1 and CDR2: SGHTA and FQGNSA. This CDR3 is built from 13 residues. Trimming took off 5 bases at V and 4 bases at J, with 9 bases between the two ends. The CDR3 region has the DNA TGTGCCAGCAGCGTAAGGGGGAAAAACATTCAGTACTTC. It translates to CASSVRGKNIQYF.

V is TRBV7-9 and J is TRBJ1-4; D is uncertain. Between the trimmed V and J ends, which lost 6 bases and 6 bases, there was a span of 17 bases. In germline, CDR1 is SEHNR, CDR2 FQNEAQ (reference sequence). The CDR3 covers 15 residues. The CDR3 spells CASSSPGGRDEKLFF. The CDR3, as DNA: TGTGCCAGCAGTTCCCCGGGCGGGAGAGATGAAAAACTGTTTTTT.

The chain recombines TRBV6-1 with TRBJ2-1, with D maybe TRBD2 (5 bases). V was cut by 1 base and J by 10 bases, with 11 bases left in between. This CDR3 comprises 13 residues. Germline V gives CDR1 MNHNS, CDR2 SASEGT. CDR3 sequence reads: CASSEGLSGEQFF. The CDR3, as DNA: TGTGCCAGCAGTGAAGGCTTATCGGGGGAGCAGTTCTTC.

This clone showed up just once. The J gene is TRBJ1-3, the V gene TRBV5-4; D is unclear. CDR1 is SGHNT, CDR2 YYREEE, per germline (reference sequence). The V and J ends lost 3 bases and 4 bases respectively, with 11 bases between them. The CDR3 is 14 residues long. CDR3 amino acids: CASSSQGGGNTIYF. CDR3 coding DNA: TGTGCCAGCAGCTCCCAAGGTGGGGGAAACACCATATATTTT.

This clone was picked up one time. The chain uses TRBV2 and TRBJ1-5; no clear D. The V gene's germline CDR1 is SNHLY and CDR2 FYNNEI. Trimming shortened V by 0 bases and J by 3 bases, and 9 bases separated the two germline ends. The CDR3 contains 15 residues. The CDR3 sequence is CASSEAGGYNQPQHF. For the CDR3, the DNA is TGTGCCAGCAGTGAAGCAGGCGGTTACAATCAGCCCCAGCATTTT. Using reference TRBV2 and TRBJ1-5 for the parts outside the CDR3, the full variable domain is EPEVTQTPSHQVTQMGQEVILRCVPISNHLYFYWYRQILGQKVEFLVSFYNNEISEKSEIFDDQFSVERPDGSNFTLKIRSTKLEDSAMYFCASSEAGGYNQPQHFGDGTRLSIL.

The chain couples TRBV29-1 to TRBJ2-2; D may be TRBD2 (5 bases). Trimming took 7 bases from V and 7 from J, leaving 13 bases between them. Germline V gives CDR1 SQVTM, CDR2 ANQGSEA. The CDR3 runs 12 residues. The CDR3 loop is CSAGRGIGELFF. In DNA form, the CDR3 reads TGCAGCGCCGGTCGAGGGATCGGGGAGCTGTTTTTT.

V is TRBV7-9 and J is TRBJ2-6; D is possibly TRBD2 (7 bases). CDR1 is SEHNR, CDR2 FQNEAQ, per germline (reference sequence). The CDR3 is 17 amino acids. The V gene lost 5 bases and the J gene lost 2 bases, with 16 bases spanning the gap. The CDR3 coding sequence is TGTGCCAGCAGCCCTATGGGGGGGACACCTGGGGCCAACGTCCTGACTTTC. Protein product: CASSPMGGTPGANVLTF.

J is TRBJ1-3 and V is TRBV6-1, with a weak D call TRBD1 (6 bases). CDR1 is MNHNS, CDR2 SASEGT, per germline. Trimming removed 6 bases at V and 0 bases at J, with 9 bases between. The length of the CDR3 is 14 residues. The CDR3 nucleotides are TGTGCCAGCAGGGCAGGGGACTCTGGAAACACCATATATTTT. This gives the protein CASRAGDSGNTIYF.

The genes are TRBV11-2 and TRBJ2-7; the D is unclear. The CDR3 runs to 15 residues. V was clipped by 2 bases and J by 2 bases, with 13 bases between them. Germline lookup yields CDR1 SGHAT and CDR2 FQNNGV. The CDR3 region has the DNA TGTGCCAGCAGCTTACAGCCAAGTGTTGCCTACGAGCAGTACTTC. It translates to CASSLQPSVAYEQYF.

This CDR3 reads CASSHPPASGKYNEQFF. In nucleotides, the CDR3 is TGCGCCAGCAGCCACCCGCCCGCTAGCGGGAAGTACAATGAGCAGTTCTTC. The chain is built from TRBV4-1 and TRBJ2-1; TRBD2 agrees at 9 bases. The CDR3 length is 17 residues. Trimming took 3 bases from V and 4 from J; bases not matched to a gene: 10. Germline CDR1 and CDR2: MGHRA and YSYEKL.